This record covers a single T cell receptor (beta chain). The antigen is undetermined. Noted treatment: approximately nine-day PBMC culture with coronavirus spike peptide pools or control peptides (ViraFEST assay). Oncomine TCR Beta short-read sequencing was applied to DNA from cultured CD4+ T cells. TCRdb reprocessed the PCR reads with MiXCR, giving one entry per CDR3 protein. In the table there are around 20,000 distinct CDR3 sequences, around 44% of which are singletons. The data are from a study of vaccination and CD4 T cells after COVID-19. V was trimmed by 3 bases and J by 5 bases, leaving 17 bases between them. Per germline, CDR1 SNHLY and CDR2 FYNNEI. This CDR3 comprises 15 residues.

Sequenced material: CD4+ T cells from blood, cultured in vitro, taken before SARS-CoV-2 vaccination. The chain joins TRBV2 to TRBJ2-7; no reliable D call. The receptor was derived from a human donor who had recovered from COVID-19. As DNA, the CDR3 is TGTGCCAGCAGTGATGATTTTGGCAGGCTGGACGAGCAGTACTTC. It encodes CASSDDFGRLDEQYF.